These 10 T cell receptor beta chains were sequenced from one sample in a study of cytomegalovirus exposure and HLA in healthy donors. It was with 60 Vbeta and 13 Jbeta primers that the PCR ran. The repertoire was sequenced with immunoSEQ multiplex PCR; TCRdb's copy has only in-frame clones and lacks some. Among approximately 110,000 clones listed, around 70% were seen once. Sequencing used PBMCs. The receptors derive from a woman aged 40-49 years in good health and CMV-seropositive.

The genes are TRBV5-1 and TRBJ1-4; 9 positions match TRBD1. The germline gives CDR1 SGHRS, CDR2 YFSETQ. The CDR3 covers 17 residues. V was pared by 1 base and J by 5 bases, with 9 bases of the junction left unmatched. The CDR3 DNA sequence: TGCGCCAGCAGCTTGATACAGGGGGCGCGGTTGAATGAAAAACTGTTTTTT. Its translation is CASSLIQGARLNEKLFF.

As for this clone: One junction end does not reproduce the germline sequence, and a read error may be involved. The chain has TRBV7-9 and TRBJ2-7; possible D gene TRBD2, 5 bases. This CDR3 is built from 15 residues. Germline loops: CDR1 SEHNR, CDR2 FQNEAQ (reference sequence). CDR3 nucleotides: TGTTCCAGCAGCTTAGCAGGAGCGGCCTACTACGAGCAGTACTTC. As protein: CSSSLAGAAYYEQYF.

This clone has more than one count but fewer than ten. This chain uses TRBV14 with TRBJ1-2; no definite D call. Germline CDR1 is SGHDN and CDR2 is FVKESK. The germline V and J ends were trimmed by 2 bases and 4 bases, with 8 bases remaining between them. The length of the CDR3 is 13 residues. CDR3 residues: CASSQSRSYGYTF. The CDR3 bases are TGTGCCAGCAGCCAATCCCGTAGCTATGGCTACACCTTC.

CDR3 coding DNA: TGTGCCAGCAGTGAGCCGGGACAGGGTTTTTTATCACAGTACTTC. Translated, it gives CASSEPGQGFLSQYF. This rearrangement joins TRBV6-1 to TRBJ2-5, with TRBD1 identical over 9 bases. The CDR3 consists of 15 residues. J gave up 11 bases and V 3 bases, and 13 bases lay outside the gene matches. The germline gives CDR1 MNHNS, CDR2 SASEGT.

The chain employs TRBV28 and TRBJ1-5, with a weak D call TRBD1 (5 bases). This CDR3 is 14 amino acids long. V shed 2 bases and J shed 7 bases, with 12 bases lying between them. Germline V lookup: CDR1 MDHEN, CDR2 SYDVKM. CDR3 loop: CASSLRGAGQPQHF. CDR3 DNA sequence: TGTGCCAGCAGTTTACGGGGCGCGGGACAGCCCCAGCATTTT.

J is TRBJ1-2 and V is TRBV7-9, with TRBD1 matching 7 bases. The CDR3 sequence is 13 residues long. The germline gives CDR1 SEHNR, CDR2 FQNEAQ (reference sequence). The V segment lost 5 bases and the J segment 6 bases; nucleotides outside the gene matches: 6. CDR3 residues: CASSRNQGDGYTF. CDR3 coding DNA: TGTGCCAGCAGCCGAAATCAGGGGGATGGCTACACCTTC.

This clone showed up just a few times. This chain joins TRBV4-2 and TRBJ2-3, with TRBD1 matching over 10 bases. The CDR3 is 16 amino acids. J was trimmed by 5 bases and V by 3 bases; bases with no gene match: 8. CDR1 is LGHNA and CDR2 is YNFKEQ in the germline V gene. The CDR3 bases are TGTGCCAGCAGCCAGTCCGGGACAGGGGTGAGAGATACGCAGTATTTT. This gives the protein CASSQSGTGVRDTQYF.

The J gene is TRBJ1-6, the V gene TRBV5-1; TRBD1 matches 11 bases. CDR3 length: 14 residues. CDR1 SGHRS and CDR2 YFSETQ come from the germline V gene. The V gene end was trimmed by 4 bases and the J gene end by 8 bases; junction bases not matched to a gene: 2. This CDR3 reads CASSQGQGDSPLHF. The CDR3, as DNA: TGCGCCAGCAGCCAGGGACAGGGGGATTCACCCCTCCACTTT.

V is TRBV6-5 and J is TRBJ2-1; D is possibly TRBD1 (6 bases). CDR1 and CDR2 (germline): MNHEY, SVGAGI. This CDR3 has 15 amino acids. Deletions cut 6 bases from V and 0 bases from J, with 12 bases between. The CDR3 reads CASRTGIYSYNEQFF. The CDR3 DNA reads TGTGCCAGCAGAACAGGGATTTACTCCTACAATGAGCAGTTCTTC.

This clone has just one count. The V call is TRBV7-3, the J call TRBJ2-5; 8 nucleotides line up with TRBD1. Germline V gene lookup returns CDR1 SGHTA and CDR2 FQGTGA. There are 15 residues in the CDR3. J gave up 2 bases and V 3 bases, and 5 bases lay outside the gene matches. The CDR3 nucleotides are TGTGCCAGCAGCTTTAACAGGGGGGAACAAGAGACCCAGTACTTC. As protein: CASSFNRGEQETQYF.